These 20 T cell receptor beta chains originate from one sample sequenced in a study of PD-1 blockade in mismatch repair-deficient tumors (dated by TCRdb to about 2017). The receptor library was made with the immunoSEQ multiplex PCR assay. This is the immuneACCESS table as TCRdb keeps it, with only in-frame sequences that have V and J called. A part of the clones is gone; compared with another copy, unresolved V genes explain less than half, and the rest is unexplained. The sample table shows 60,000 to 70,000 clones, and about 91% are seen once. The top ten clonotypes cover about 15% of the sample. Specimen: peripheral blood, collected 52 weeks after starting pembrolizumab. These receptors all stem from an adult with mismatch repair-deficient cancer.

This chain uses TRBV7-9 with TRBJ2-7, with 9 bases identical to TRBD2. The CDR3 is made up of 15 amino acids. Germline CDR1 and CDR2: SEHNR and FQNEAQ (reference sequence). The junction had 8 bases not matched to a gene; V was cut back by 4 bases and J by 4 bases. The CDR3: CASSSTLAGLYEQYF. DNA of the CDR3: TGTGCCAGCAGCTCGACACTAGCGGGCCTTTACGAGCAGTACTTC.

The CDR3 region has the DNA TGTGCCAGCAGCTTATCATTTTTCGGAAACACCATATATTTT. Its translation: CASSLSFFGNTIYF. The chain is built from TRBV11-3 and TRBJ1-3; D remains unclear. The CDR3 is 14 amino acids. Germline-derived CDR1 and CDR2 are SGHNT and YENEEA. The germline V and J ends were trimmed by 2 bases and 4 bases, with 9 bases remaining between them.

In nucleotides, the CDR3 is TGTGCCAGCAGCTTGGGAGGGAACTCTGGAAACACCATATATTTT. This codes for CASSLGGNSGNTIYF. V is TRBV7-2 and J is TRBJ1-3; the D is unclear. The CDR3 runs to 15 residues. Germline assignment: CDR1 SGHTA and CDR2 FQGNSA. The V end lost 3 bases, the J end lost 0 bases, and 9 bases lay between the germline ends.

The V gene is TRBV11-3, the J gene TRBJ2-2; D is undetermined. The length of the CDR3 is 17 residues. CDR1 SGHNT and CDR2 YENEEA come from the germline V gene. Trimming took 4 bases from V and 2 from J, leaving 17 bases between them. The CDR3 region has the DNA TGTGCCAGCAGCTATGGGGTGATCTTTGCTAACACCGGGGAGCTGTTTTTT. Its translation is CASSYGVIFANTGELFF.

The genes are TRBV30 and TRBJ2-7, with a tentative D call TRBD1 (5 bases). The CDR3 has 12 residues. The V end was cut by 3 bases, the J end by 4 bases, with 10 bases between. Looked up from germline, CDR1 is GTSNPN and CDR2 is SVGIG (reference sequence). For the CDR3, the DNA is TGTGCCTGGAGCTTGGGGCTTTACGAGCAGTACTTC. Its protein is CAWSLGLYEQYF.

The CDR3 is CASSDHRTVPSTDTQYF. The CDR3 coding sequence is TGTGCCAGCAGTGATCATCGGACAGTCCCAAGCACAGATACGCAGTATTTT. The chain joins TRBV6-4 to TRBJ2-3, with D possibly being TRBD1 (6 bases). Germline lookup yields CDR1 MRHNA and CDR2 SNTAGT. The CDR3 sequence is 17 residues long. V was pared by 3 bases and J by 0 bases, with 16 bases between.

This clone was observed a few times. The chain couples TRBV6-6 to TRBJ2-7; weak D call: TRBD2 (5 bases). The CDR3 length is 13 residues. From germline, CDR1 is MNHNY and CDR2 SVGAGI (reference sequence). V gave up 4 bases and J gave up 7 bases, with 14 bases separating them. The CDR3 DNA is TGTGCCAGCAGTTTTACGGGTTCGGGAGAGCAGTACTTC. This encodes CASSFTGSGEQYF.

V is TRBV6-6 and J is TRBJ2-2; a possible D gene is TRBD1 (6 bases). The CDR3 totals 16 residues. Germline-derived CDR1 and CDR2 are MNHNY and SVGAGI (reference sequence). V was shortened by 0 bases and J by 1 base, with 9 bases between the two germline ends. CDR3 in DNA: TGTGCCAGCAGTTACTCAGGGACAAGGAACACCGGGGAGCTGTTTTTT. Amino acid sequence: CASSYSGTRNTGELFF.

The chain couples TRBV2 to TRBJ1-3; D is unclear. Trimming left V 2 bases short and J 3 bases short, with 2 bases between. CDR1 is SNHLY and CDR2 is FYNNEI in the germline V gene. This CDR3 contains 12 residues. The CDR3 is CASSEYGNTIYF. The CDR3 DNA reads as TGTGCCAGCAGTGAATATGGAAACACCATATATTTT.

This chain connects TRBV18 to TRBJ2-7; no clear D gene. Germline V gives CDR1 KGHSH, CDR2 LQKENI. The CDR3 has 17 amino acids. Trimming pared 3 bases from V and 0 bases from J, leaving 18 bases between. The CDR3 is CASSPGLNAGASYEQYF. CDR3 coding DNA: TGTGCCAGCTCACCCGGTTTGAATGCAGGAGCCTCCTACGAGCAGTACTTC.

Regarding this clone: Other DNA variants within this sample encode the same CDR3. This sequence joins TRBV15 and TRBJ2-7; D ambiguous. CDR1 is LNHNV and CDR2 is YYDKDF in the germline V gene (reference sequence). Trimming took 0 bases from V and 4 from J, leaving 7 bases between them. The CDR3 contains 13 residues. This chain's CDR3 is CATSREWRYEQYF. Written as DNA, the CDR3 is TGTGCCACCAGCAGAGAATGGAGATACGAGCAGTACTTC. Combining the CDR3 with reference TRBV15 and TRBJ2-7 gives the whole variable domain DAMVIQNPRYQVTQFGKPVTLSCSQTLNHNVMYWYQQKSSQAPKLLFHYYDKDFNNEADTPDNFQSRRPNTSFCFLDIRSPGLGDTAMYLCATSREWRYEQYFGPGTRLTVT.

The rearrangement links TRBV13 to TRBJ2-3, with 9 bases lining up with TRBD1. Trimming removed 1 base from V and 2 bases from J; junction bases left unmatched: 4. CDR3 length equals 16 residues. Germline CDR1 and CDR2: PRHDT and FYEKMQ (reference sequence). The CDR3 loop reads CASSLAGTGNTDTQYF. The DNA of the CDR3 is TGTGCCAGCAGCTTAGCCGGGACAGGGAACACAGATACGCAGTATTTT.

The chain has TRBV7-9 and TRBJ2-7; D is perhaps TRBD2 (5 bases). V lost 2 bases to trimming and J lost 5 bases, with 16 bases between them. CDR3 length equals 15 residues. Germline V gene lookup returns CDR1 SEHNR and CDR2 FQNEAQ (reference sequence). The CDR3 protein is CASSLLEVGENEQYF. The CDR3 coding sequence is TGTGCCAGCAGCTTACTGGAGGTTGGGGAAAACGAGCAGTACTTC.

The chain employs TRBV14 and TRBJ2-7, with a tentative D call TRBD1 (6 bases). The CDR3 covers 13 residues. The germline V gene encodes CDR1 SGHDN and CDR2 FVKESK. Trimming took 6 bases from V and 4 from J, leaving 13 bases between them. CDR3 loop: CASSRQGWYEQYF. The CDR3 DNA is TGTGCCAGCAGTCGTCAGGGGTGGTACGAGCAGTACTTC.

The chain carries TRBV1 and TRBJ2-1; TRBD2 reflects the table's D call only, with no check against the DNA. TRBV1 is listed as a pseudogene. The CDR3 extends over 14 amino acids. CDR3 amino acids: CTSQREEGYNEQFF. CDR3 in DNA: TGCACCAGCCAGCGGGAGGAGGGGTACAATGAGCAGTTCTTC.

This clone was observed a single time. This specimen includes other DNA sequences encoding the same CDR3. The genes are TRBV13 and TRBJ2-7; 11 nucleotides line up with TRBD1. V lost 1 base to trimming and J lost 2 bases; unmatched junction nucleotides: 1. The germline CDR1 and CDR2 sequences are PRHDT and FYEKMQ (reference sequence). The CDR3 is 15 amino acids. In DNA form, the CDR3 reads TGTGCCAGCAGCTTAGAGGGACAGGGGGCCTACGAGCAGTACTTC. Its translation is CASSLEGQGAYEQYF. Full variable domain (remainder filled in from reference TRBV13 and TRBJ2-7): AAGVIQSPRHLIKEKRETATLKCYPIPRHDTVYWYQQGPGQDPQFLISFYEKMQSDKGSIPDRFSAQQFSDYHSELNMSSLELGDSALYFCASSLEGQGAYEQYFGPGTRLTVT.

V is TRBV29-1 and J is TRBJ2-2, with TRBD1 identical over 9 bases. V shed 1 base, J shed 3 bases, and the junction held 6 bases outside the gene matches. Germline CDR1 reads SQVTM; CDR2 reads ANQGSEA. This CDR3 is built from 16 residues. CDR3 loop: CSVEVPGTGYTGELFF. The CDR3 nucleotides read TGCAGCGTTGAAGTACCCGGGACAGGGTACACCGGGGAGCTGTTTTTT.

The chain uses TRBV5-1 and TRBJ2-1; 7 nucleotides line up with TRBD1. V lost 3 bases to trimming and J lost 7 bases; unmatched junction nucleotides: 4. CDR1 and CDR2 from the germline V gene are SGHRS and YFSETQ. CDR3 length: 13 amino acids. CDR3 amino acids: CASSSGQTNEQFF. The CDR3 DNA reads TGCGCCAGCAGCTCGGGACAGACAAATGAGCAGTTCTTC.

V usage is TRBV19 and J usage is TRBJ2-7, with 7 nucleotides matching TRBD1. The CDR3 extends over 14 amino acids. The junction had 2 bases not matched to a gene; V was cut back by 1 base and J by 2 bases. Per the germline V gene, CDR1 is LNHDA and CDR2 is SQIVND (reference sequence). The CDR3 region has the DNA TGTGCCAGTAGTATAGGGACAGGCCCCTACGAGCAGTACTTC. Amino acids: CASSIGTGPYEQYF.

The V call is TRBV28, the J call TRBJ2-7, with D possibly matching TRBD1 (5 bases). The germline V gene has CDR1 MDHEN and CDR2 SYDVKM. The CDR3 is 15 residues long. The germline V and J ends were trimmed by 3 bases and 2 bases, with 14 bases remaining between them. CDR3 sequence reads: CASSLRYRPPYEQYF. CDR3 nucleotides: TGTGCCAGCAGTTTGCGGTACAGGCCCCCCTACGAGCAGTACTTC.